The 15 T cell receptor beta chains below all came from one sample that was sequenced in a study of T cell responses to AZD1222 COVID-19 vaccine. Sequencing used immunoSEQ multiplex PCR; TCRdb keeps in-frame clones, though not all of them. The sample lists about 150,000 clones; just over 90% were seen once. The input for sequencing was peripheral blood, taken on day 0 of AZD1222 vaccination. The receptors here all came from an adult in good health.

The chain employs TRBV6-5 and TRBJ1-5; TRBD1 is a possible D gene (5 bases). With 5 bases removed from V and 2 bases from J, the gap between germline ends came to 7 bases. CDR3 length: 13 residues. Germline values: CDR1 MNHEY, CDR2 SVGAGI. The CDR3 here is CASSRGGNQPQHF. The CDR3 coding sequence is TGTGCCAGCAGTAGAGGGGGCAATCAGCCCCAGCATTTT.

V is TRBV2 and J is TRBJ2-7; D is unresolved. CDR1 SNHLY and CDR2 FYNNEI come from the germline V gene. The CDR3 runs to 13 residues. The V and J ends lost 0 bases and 2 bases respectively, with 5 bases between them. CDR3 sequence: CASSEALPYEQYF. The CDR3, as DNA: TGTGCCAGCAGTGAAGCGCTTCCCTACGAGCAGTACTTC.

This chain links TRBV27 with TRBJ1-6, with D maybe TRBD1 (6 bases). CDR3 length equals 15 residues. The V gene's germline CDR1 is MNHEY and CDR2 SMNVEV (reference sequence). The V gene lost 2 bases and the J gene lost 3 bases, with 8 bases spanning the gap. CDR3 sequence: CASSLTGFYNSPLHF. CDR3 nucleotides: TGTGCCAGCAGTTTAACAGGGTTCTATAATTCACCCCTCCACTTT.

CDR3: CASSLLASGSPDEQYF. The CDR3 DNA reads TGTGCCAGCAGTTTATTAGCTAGCGGGAGTCCCGACGAGCAGTACTTC. V and J are TRBV27 and TRBJ2-7, with TRBD2 matching 10 bases. J was trimmed by 5 bases and V by 1 base; bases with no gene match: 8. This CDR3 spans 16 amino acids. Germline lookup yields CDR1 MNHEY and CDR2 SMNVEV (reference sequence).

This chain uses TRBV25-1 with TRBJ1-2; D remains ambiguous. CDR3 length equals 12 residues. The V end lost 10 bases, the J end lost 9 bases, and 18 bases lay between the germline ends. Germline values: CDR1 MGHDK, CDR2 SYGVNS. CDR3 protein: CANPVKPISYTF. As DNA, the CDR3 is TGTGCCAACCCCGTTAAGCCTATTAGCTACACCTTC.

This clone was counted only a few times. The rearrangement joins TRBV7-8 to TRBJ2-7, with a weak D call TRBD2 (7 bases). The CDR3 is made up of 17 amino acids. V lost 0 bases and J lost 0, with 15 bases in between. Germline CDR1 and CDR2: SGHVS and FQNEAQ. CDR3 sequence: CASSLAGGLSYSYEQYF. The CDR3 DNA is TGTGCCAGCAGCTTAGCGGGGGGGCTGTCGTACTCCTACGAGCAGTACTTC.

This sequence joins TRBV7-3 and TRBJ1-6, with TRBD1 matching over 8 bases. CDR1 and CDR2 (germline): SGHTA, FQGTGA. The J segment lost 9 bases and the V segment lost 4 bases, leaving 8 bases of the junction unmatched. CDR3 length: 15 amino acids. The CDR3 protein is CASSSQGQGRSPLHF. The CDR3 DNA follows: TGTGCCAGCAGCTCCCAAGGACAGGGCCGTTCACCCCTCCACTTT. Based on the CDR3 plus reference TRBV7-3 and TRBJ1-6, the full variable domain is GAGVSQTPSNKVTEKGKYVELRCDPISGHTALYWYRQSLGQGPEFLIYFQGTGAADDSGLPNDRFFAVRPEGSVSTLKIQRTERGDSAVYLCASSSQGQGRSPLHFGNGTRLTVT.

In nucleotides, the CDR3 is TGTGCCAGCAGTTATAAGGGTTCAGGCACTGAAGCTTTCTTT. It is translated as CASSYKGSGTEAFF. The chain couples TRBV6-2 or TRBV6-3 to TRBJ1-1; no definite D call. Germline CDR1 and CDR2: MNHEY and SVGEGT. Deletions cut 3 bases from V and 4 bases from J, with 12 bases between. The CDR3 loop spans 14 amino acids.

V and J are TRBV7-2 and TRBJ2-6, with TRBD1 matching over 7 bases. Trimming cost V 4 bases and J 0 bases; bases outside gene matches: 3. CDR3 length: 16 residues. Germline CDR1 and CDR2: SGHTA and FQGNSA. DNA of the CDR3: TGTGCCAGCAGCTGGACAGGACTCTCTGGGGCCAACGTCCTGACTTTC. Translated, it gives CASSWTGLSGANVLTF.

CDR3 bases: TGTGCCAGCAGTGGGGCTATTGGACAGTCTAGCACAGATACGCAGTATTTT. Protein sequence: CASSGAIGQSSTDTQYF. The V gene is TRBV25-1, the J gene TRBJ2-3, with a weak D call TRBD1 (6 bases). The germline V gene has CDR1 MGHDK and CDR2 SYGVNS. V lost 4 bases, J lost 0 bases, and 17 bases lay in between. This CDR3 is 17 amino acids long.

The chain couples TRBV12-3 or TRBV12-4 to TRBJ2-7; no clear D. The V end lost 5 bases, the J end lost 2 bases, and 10 bases lay between the germline ends. The CDR3 spans 13 residues. For the CDR3, the DNA is TGTGCCAGCAGTCTACACGTTACCTACGAGCAGTACTTC. Its protein product is CASSLHVTYEQYF.

The chain links TRBV5-6 to TRBJ2-7; possibly TRBD1 for D (5 bases). Germline V gene data show CDR1 as SGHDT and CDR2 as YYEEEE. The CDR3 contains 18 residues. Trimming removed 4 bases from V and 0 bases from J, with 23 bases in between. DNA for the CDR3: TGTGCCAGCAGCCGAAGTTCGACGCTCAGGGATAGCTCCTACGAGCAGTACTTC. Translated: CASSRSSTLRDSSYEQYF.

This sequence joins TRBV7-2 and TRBJ1-6; no firm D call. The ends were cut back, 6 bases at V and 10 bases at J, with 13 bases in the middle. The CDR3 extends over 13 amino acids. Germline lookup yields CDR1 SGHTA and CDR2 FQGNSA. CDR3 region: CASSLPGLSPLHF. The DNA for the CDR3 is TGTGCCAGCAGTTTACCCGGGTTATCACCCCTCCACTTT.

J is TRBJ2-2 and V is TRBV6-5; D not certain. The CDR3 consists of 14 residues. Germline V lookup: CDR1 MNHEY, CDR2 SVGAGI. V was trimmed by 7 bases and J by 6 bases, leaving 15 bases between them. CDR3 amino acids: CASTPSVGPGELFF. The CDR3 DNA reads TGTGCCAGCACCCCTAGTGTTGGGCCCGGGGAGCTGTTTTTT.

This chain links TRBV5-4 with TRBJ2-7; the D is unclear. Trimming took 0 bases from V and 2 from J, leaving 9 bases between them. CDR3 size: 14 residues. Germline assignment: CDR1 SGHNT and CDR2 YYREEE (reference sequence). CDR3 amino acids: CASSLGAGTYEQYF. CDR3 DNA: TGTGCCAGCAGCTTGGGAGCAGGCACCTACGAGCAGTACTTC.